Each of the 21 T cell receptor beta chains below was sequenced from the same sample in a study of blood T cell repertoires in COVID-19 (dated by TCRdb to 2019 to 2021). Libraries were made using the immunoSEQ multiplex PCR assay. The source is immuneACCESS, and TCRdb retained only in-frame sequences with V and J called. Part of the clones is not carried over; for the studies checked, unresolved V genes explain less than half of this, and the remainder is unexplained. The sample includes more than 60,000 clones, with under 85% observed a single time. The top ten clonotypes cover 13% of the sample. The source material was peripheral blood. The receptors derive from a man between 45 and 60 years old with COVID-19, enrolled during active disease.

The chain is built from TRBV11-2 and TRBJ2-7; D gene ambiguous. Deletions cut 2 bases from V and 5 bases from J, with 10 bases between. This CDR3 region has 13 residues. Per germline, CDR1 SGHAT and CDR2 FQNNGV. DNA for the CDR3: TGTGCCAGCAGCTTATCCCCCGGTGACGAGCAGTACTTC. It specifies CASSLSPGDEQYF. The full variable domain, its missing parts supplied by reference TRBV11-2 and TRBJ2-7, is EAGVAQSPRYKIIEKRQSVAFWCNPISGHATLYWYQQILGQGPKLLIQFQNNGVVDDSQLPKDRFSAERLKGVDSTLKIQPAKLEDSAVYLCASSLSPGDEQYFGPGTRLTVT.

The chain is built from TRBV11-1 and TRBJ2-7, with D perhaps TRBD1 (6 bases). The ends were cut back, 1 base at V and 2 bases at J, with 9 bases in the middle. From germline, CDR1 is SGHAT and CDR2 FQDESV (reference sequence). This CDR3 is built from 14 residues. CDR3 in amino acids: CASSLGTVTYEQYF. The CDR3 DNA reads as TGTGCCAGCAGCTTAGGGACAGTAACCTACGAGCAGTACTTC.

V is TRBV4-3 and J is TRBJ2-5; 7 bases map to TRBD1. J was trimmed by 2 bases and V by 4 bases; bases with no gene match: 4. Germline CDR1 and CDR2: LGHNA and YSLEER. The CDR3 is 14 amino acids. Here the CDR3 reads CASSRRQGQETQYF. Written as DNA, the CDR3 is TGCGCCAGCAGCCGACGACAGGGACAAGAGACCCAGTACTTC.

This clone showed up just a few times. V is TRBV5-1 and J is TRBJ1-6; possible D gene TRBD1, 5 bases. This CDR3 region has 14 residues. Between the trimmed V and J ends, which lost 2 bases and 7 bases, there was a span of 10 bases. The germline V gene encodes CDR1 SGHRS and CDR2 YFSETQ. The CDR3 loop reads CASSLQESNSPLHF. The CDR3 bases are TGCGCCAGCAGCTTACAGGAGTCAAATTCACCCCTCCACTTT.

This clone was seen a single time. The rearrangement uses TRBV7-3 and TRBJ2-3; 7 bases map to TRBD2. The length of the CDR3 is 15 residues. The ends lost 3 bases at V and 4 bases at J; junction bases unmatched: 7. The germline V gene has CDR1 SGHTA and CDR2 FQGTGA. The DNA of the CDR3 is TGTGCCAGCAGCTTCTCTAGCGGCCGGGCAGATACGCAGTATTTT. This translates into CASSFSSGRADTQYF.

This rearrangement joins TRBV7-9 to TRBJ1-4; no firm D call. CDR1 and CDR2 (germline): SEHNR, FQNEAQ (reference sequence). V lost 6 bases and J 3 bases, leaving 20 bases between the germline ends. This CDR3 has 17 amino acids. This CDR3 is CASSGREVGKSNEKLFF. In nucleotides, the CDR3 is TGTGCCAGCAGTGGAAGGGAAGTCGGGAAGTCTAATGAAAAACTGTTTTTT.

This chain joins TRBV5-1 and TRBJ2-1, with 7 bases lining up with TRBD2. Germline-derived CDR1 and CDR2 are SGHRS and YFSETQ. This CDR3 is 17 amino acids long. V shed 0 bases, J shed 4 bases, and the junction held 10 bases outside the gene matches. The CDR3 loop is CASSLGRGGGPYNEQFF. The CDR3 DNA reads TGCGCCAGCAGCTTGGGGAGGGGCGGGGGTCCTTACAATGAGCAGTTCTTC.

The J gene is TRBJ2-7, the V gene TRBV3-1 (or the pseudogene TRBV3-2); 14 positions match TRBD2. This CDR3 has 17 residues. V shed 4 bases, J shed 6 bases, and the junction held 11 bases outside the gene matches. From germline, CDR1 is LGHDT and CDR2 YNNKEL (reference sequence). The CDR3: CASSPRLAGGSGREQYF. The DNA of the CDR3 is TGTGCCAGCAGCCCTCGACTAGCGGGGGGGTCAGGACGCGAGCAGTACTTC.

The V and J genes are TRBV12-3 or TRBV12-4 and TRBJ2-1; D uncertain. The CDR3 runs to 12 residues. Trimming removed 3 bases from V and 10 bases from J, with 10 bases in between. The CDR3 coding sequence is TGTGCCAGCAGTTTTGTCACTCCGGAGCAGTTCTTC. Translation gives CASSFVTPEQFF.

This clone has only one observation. The chain links TRBV5-1 to TRBJ2-5; no reliable D call. Germline V CDR1 and CDR2: SGHRS, YFSETQ. The ends were cut back, 1 base at V and 3 bases at J, with 7 bases in the middle. The CDR3 runs to 13 residues. In nucleotides, the CDR3 is TGCGCCAGCAGCTTGACAGTGGAAGAGACCCAGTACTTC. Protein sequence: CASSLTVEETQYF.

The V gene is TRBV5-6, the J gene TRBJ2-7; D is possibly TRBD1 (5 bases). CDR1 is SGHDT, CDR2 YYEEEE, per germline. The V end lost 4 bases, the J end lost 0 bases, and 11 bases lay between the germline ends. This CDR3 spans 14 amino acids. CDR3 coding DNA: TGTGCCAGCAGCATAGGGGTGAGCTCCTACGAGCAGTACTTC. Translation: CASSIGVSSYEQYF. Full variable domain (outside the CDR3, taken from reference TRBV5-6 and TRBJ2-7): DAGVTQSPTHLIKTRGQQVTLRCSPKSGHDTVSWYQQALGQGPQFIFQYYEEEERQRGNFPDRFSGHQFPNYSSELNVNALLLGDSALYLCASSIGVSSYEQYFGPGTRLTVT.

The chain employs TRBV4-3 and TRBJ2-1; a weak D match, TRBD1 (6 bases). The CDR3 length is 16 residues. The germline CDR1 and CDR2 sequences are LGHNA and YSLEER. The V end lost 2 bases, the J end lost 2 bases, and 13 bases lay between the germline ends. CDR3 protein: CASSQQTGTTYNEQFF. As DNA, the CDR3 is TGCGCCAGCAGCCAACAGACCGGGACAACCTACAATGAGCAGTTCTTC.

The chain has TRBV10-2 and TRBJ1-5, with D unresolved. The CDR3 sequence is 14 residues long. Deletions cut 3 bases from V and 7 bases from J, with 13 bases between. In germline, CDR1 is WSHSY, CDR2 SAAADI. CDR3 amino acids: CASSEASQWQPQHF. In nucleotides, the CDR3 is TGCGCCAGCAGTGAAGCAAGCCAATGGCAGCCCCAGCATTTT.

The V call is TRBV2, the J call TRBJ2-2, with D perhaps TRBD1 (6 bases). Germline CDR1 is SNHLY and CDR2 is FYNNEI. V was cut by 9 bases and J by 1 base, with 9 bases left in between. The CDR3 runs to 13 residues. CDR3 sequence: CASTGLNTGELFF. As DNA, the CDR3 is TGTGCCAGTACAGGGTTGAACACCGGGGAGCTGTTTTTT.

The chain recombines TRBV5-6 with TRBJ1-2, with TRBD1 matching 12 bases. Per germline, CDR1 SGHDT and CDR2 YYEEEE. This CDR3 spans 16 amino acids. The ends lost 2 bases at V and 6 bases at J; junction bases unmatched: 8. CDR3 coding DNA: TGTGCCAGCAGCTTACGGGGACAGGGGGCATCGAATGGCTACACCTTC. It is translated as CASSLRGQGASNGYTF.

The chain links TRBV5-1 to TRBJ2-3; D is undetermined. The CDR3 is made up of 14 amino acids. Trimming shortened V by 0 bases and J by 0 bases, and 5 bases separated the two germline ends. From germline, CDR1 is SGHRS and CDR2 YFSETQ. CDR3 nucleotides: TGCGCCAGCAGCTTGGATTCTAGCACAGATACGCAGTATTTT. This encodes CASSLDSSTDTQYF.

The chain has TRBV19 and TRBJ2-2, with D perhaps matching TRBD2 (5 bases). Germline V gene lookup returns CDR1 LNHDA and CDR2 SQIVND (reference sequence). V gave up 9 bases and J gave up 5 bases, with 22 bases separating them. The CDR3 consists of 16 residues. The CDR3 DNA sequence: TGTGCCAGCAAACCTGACACTTACCGCGGGACCGGGGAGCTGTTTTTT. Translating gives CASKPDTYRGTGELFF.

The chain recombines TRBV27 with TRBJ1-2; D unresolved. CDR1 is MNHEY and CDR2 is SMNVEV in the germline V gene (reference sequence). The length of the CDR3 is 13 residues. The ends were cut back, 3 bases at V and 1 base at J, with 6 bases in the middle. The CDR3 region has the DNA TGTGCCAGCAGTTTTGAGATTAACTATGGCTACACCTTC. Its protein product is CASSFEINYGYTF.

The chain carries TRBV5-8 and TRBJ1-6; tentative D call: TRBD1 (6 bases). The CDR3 is 12 amino acids. The ends were cut back, 5 bases at V and 7 bases at J, with 7 bases in the middle. CDR1 is SGHTS, CDR2 YDEGEE, per germline. In nucleotides, the CDR3 is TGTGCCAGCAGTACAGGGAATTCACCCCTCCACTTT. It encodes CASSTGNSPLHF.

This rearrangement joins TRBV6-2 or TRBV6-3 to TRBJ2-3; the match to TRBD2 covers 12 bases. Germline trimming cut 2 bases from V and 2 bases from J; bases unmatched to any gene: 11. The V gene's germline CDR1 is MNHEY and CDR2 SVGEGT. The CDR3 extends over 19 amino acids. DNA of the CDR3: TGTGCCAGCAGTTACACCCAAAGGACTAGCGGGGTTTTCACAGATACGCAGTATTTT. Protein sequence: CASSYTQRTSGVFTDTQYF.

The V gene is TRBV6-5, the J gene TRBJ1-1; 10 nucleotides match TRBD1. CDR3 length equals 14 residues. Germline CDR1 reads MNHEY; CDR2 reads SVGAGI. After removal of 6 bases from V and 4 bases from J, the junction contained 5 bases not matched to a gene. The CDR3 region is CASRSGQGSTEAFF. The CDR3 DNA is TGTGCCAGCAGATCGGGACAGGGGAGCACTGAAGCTTTCTTT.